What follows is one T cell receptor beta chain and its context. Its antigen remains unknown. This record belongs to a study of cytomegalovirus exposure and HLA in healthy donors. Study conclusions and caveats: The study put under 200 TCR beta chains on its list as cytomegalovirus-associated. In a later analysis, DRB1 alleles had the most associated TCRs; HLA-C alleles the fewest.

Looked up from germline, CDR1 is MNHNS and CDR2 is SASEGT. Trimming shortened V by 2 bases and J by 0 bases, and 14 bases separated the two germline ends. CDR3 length: 17 residues. 60 Vbeta and 13 Jbeta primers were used in PCR. Clones were sequenced by immunoSEQ multiplex PCR, and TCRdb holds only the in-frame ones, with some missing. The table includes approximately 97,000 clones, about 81% detected once. The receptor was derived from a man aged 35-49 years in good health and CMV-seropositive. Sequenced sample: PBMCs. The chain carries TRBV6-1 and TRBJ1-3; D is possibly TRBD1 (5 bases). The CDR3 loop reads CASSEPTTENSGNTIYF. DNA for the CDR3: TGTGCCAGCAGTGAACCTACGACAGAGAACTCTGGAAACACCATATATTTT.